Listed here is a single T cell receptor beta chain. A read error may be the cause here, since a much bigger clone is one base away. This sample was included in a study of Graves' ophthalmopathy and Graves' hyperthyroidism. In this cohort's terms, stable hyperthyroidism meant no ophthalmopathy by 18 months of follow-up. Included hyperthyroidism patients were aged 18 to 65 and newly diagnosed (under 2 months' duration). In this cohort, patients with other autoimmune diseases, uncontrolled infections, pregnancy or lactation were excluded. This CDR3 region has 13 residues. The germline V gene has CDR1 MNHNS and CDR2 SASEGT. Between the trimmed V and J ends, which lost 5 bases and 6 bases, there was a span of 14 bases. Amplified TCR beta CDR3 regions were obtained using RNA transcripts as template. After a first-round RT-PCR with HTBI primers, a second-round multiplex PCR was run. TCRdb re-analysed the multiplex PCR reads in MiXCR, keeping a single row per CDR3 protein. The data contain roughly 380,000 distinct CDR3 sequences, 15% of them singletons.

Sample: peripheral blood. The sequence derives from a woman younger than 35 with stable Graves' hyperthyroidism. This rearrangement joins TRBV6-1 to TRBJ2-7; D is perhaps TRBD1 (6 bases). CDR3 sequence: CASSIGRGFEQYF. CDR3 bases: TGTGCCAGCAGTATTGGCAGGGGTTTCGAGCAGTACTTC.